This entry lists 30 T cell receptor beta chains sequenced from one sample in a study of cytomegalovirus exposure and HLA in healthy donors. PCR primers comprised 60 Vbeta and 13 Jbeta primers. Data came from immunoSEQ multiplex PCR; TCRdb stores just in-frame clones and leaves some out. The table records approximately 160,000 clones, about 80% of them present only once. The sequenced sample consisted of PBMCs. The source of these receptors is a woman between 45 and 60 years old in good health and CMV-seropositive.

This clone was seen only once. The chain carries TRBV9 and TRBJ2-1, with 7 bases aligning to TRBD2. The CDR3 is made up of 14 amino acids. The V gene's germline CDR1 is SGDLS and CDR2 YYNGEE. The V segment lost 1 base and the J segment 3 bases; nucleotides outside the gene matches: 1. The CDR3 sequence is CASSVLAGYNEQFF. CDR3 coding DNA: TGTGCCAGCAGCGTATTAGCGGGCTACAATGAGCAGTTCTTC.

The CDR3 nucleotides are TGTGCCAGCAGCGGGACTAGCGGGGGCCTCACAGATACGCAGTATTTT. This translates into CASSGTSGGLTDTQYF. This chain joins TRBV7-3 and TRBJ2-3; 14 positions agree with TRBD2. The ends lost 5 bases at V and 2 bases at J; junction bases unmatched: 3. The CDR3 is 16 residues long. Germline values: CDR1 SGHTA, CDR2 FQGTGA.

This clone has just one count. The rearrangement links TRBV19 to TRBJ2-7; 8 bases agree with TRBD1. V lost 5 bases, J lost 7 bases, and 13 bases stayed unmatched. CDR1 is LNHDA and CDR2 is SQIVND in the germline V gene (reference sequence). The CDR3 consists of 15 residues. DNA of the CDR3: TGTGCCAGTAGTTGGACAGGGTCGTACGTAAGGGAGCAGTACTTC. Translation: CASSWTGSYVREQYF.

The chain has TRBV10-2 and TRBJ1-1, with TRBD1 as a possible D gene (6 bases). Per germline, CDR1 WSHSY and CDR2 SAAADI. With 4 bases removed from V and 4 bases from J, the gap between germline ends came to 10 bases. CDR3 length equals 13 residues. CDR3 bases: TGCGCCAGCAGTGGACAGGAGCTCACTGAAGCTTTCTTT. Its protein product is CASSGQELTEAFF.

This chain links TRBV11-3 with TRBJ2-3, with D unclear. Germline V gene sequence: CDR1 SGHNT, CDR2 YENEEA. The CDR3 contains 11 residues. Trimming removed 5 bases from V and 6 bases from J, with 6 bases in between. CDR3 bases: TGTGCCAGCAGCGTCGGGGATACGCAGTATTTT. This translates into CASSVGDTQYF.

This clone has just a few counts. The gene calls are TRBV19 and TRBJ2-7; no reliable D call. Between the trimmed V and J ends, which lost 5 bases and 5 bases, there was a span of 13 bases. The germline V gene has CDR1 LNHDA and CDR2 SQIVND (reference sequence). This CDR3 comprises 13 residues. The CDR3 sequence is CASSSANLHEQYF. In nucleotides, the CDR3 is TGTGCCAGTAGTTCCGCTAACCTCCACGAGCAGTACTTC. The variable domain in full, completed from reference TRBV19 and TRBJ2-7, reads DGGITQSPKYLFRKEGQNVTLSCEQNLNHDAMYWYRQDPGQGLRLIYYSQIVNDFQKGDIAEGYSVSREKKESFPLTVTSAQKNPTAFYLCASSSANLHEQYFGPGTRLTVT.

The genes are TRBV18 and TRBJ2-7, with 9 bases that match TRBD1. CDR1 is KGHSH and CDR2 is LQKENI in the germline V gene. With V trimmed by 3 bases and J by 7 bases, 10 bases remained unmatched. The CDR3 has 15 amino acids. The CDR3 spells CASSPGQGGKMEQYF. CDR3 nucleotides: TGTGCCAGCTCACCGGGACAGGGAGGTAAGATGGAGCAGTACTTC.

This clone was picked up one time. The V gene is TRBV6-5, the J gene TRBJ2-1; D may be TRBD2 (6 bases). This CDR3 comprises 16 residues. Germline V lookup: CDR1 MNHEY, CDR2 SVGAGI. V lost 2 bases and J lost 0, with 11 bases in between. The DNA for the CDR3 is TGTGCCAGCAGTTACGAGTCCGGGAGCTCCTACAATGAGCAGTTCTTC. It is translated as CASSYESGSSYNEQFF.

The chain combines TRBV7-8 with TRBJ2-7, with D uncertain. The germline V gene has CDR1 SGHVS and CDR2 FQNEAQ. V lost 2 bases and J 0 bases, leaving 11 bases between the germline ends. The CDR3 totals 15 residues. The CDR3 DNA sequence: TGTGCCAGCAGCTTAAGAGTGGGCCGCTCCTACGAGCAGTACTTC. It is translated as CASSLRVGRSYEQYF.

The genes are TRBV4-2 and TRBJ2-7; TRBD1 is a possible D gene (5 bases). Trimming pared 3 bases from V and 2 bases from J, leaving 11 bases between. This CDR3 region has 14 residues. Germline V gives CDR1 LGHNA, CDR2 YNFKEQ. The DNA for the CDR3 is TGTGCCAGCAGCCAGGTTCAGGGAACCTACGAGCAGTACTTC. It encodes CASSQVQGTYEQYF.

This chain joins TRBV5-4 and TRBJ2-1; tentative D call: TRBD1 (6 bases). CDR3 length equals 15 residues. Germline CDR1 reads SGHNT; CDR2 reads YYREEE (reference sequence). The V and J ends lost 0 bases and 4 bases respectively, with 11 bases between them. The CDR3 DNA follows: TGTGCCAGCAGCTTGGGACAGGATCTATACAATGAGCAGTTCTTC. Translation gives CASSLGQDLYNEQFF.

V is TRBV7-2 and J is TRBJ2-2; D not resolved. The CDR3 is 12 residues long. Trimming stripped 1 base from V and 7 bases from J, with 4 bases between. The germline V gene has CDR1 SGHTA and CDR2 FQGNSA. CDR3 in amino acids: CASSLGIGELFF. The DNA of the CDR3 is TGTGCCAGCAGCTTAGGTATCGGGGAGCTGTTTTTT. The full variable domain, in which reference TRBV7-2 and TRBJ2-2 provide the parts outside the CDR3, is GAGVSQSPSNKVTEKGKDVELRCDPISGHTALYWYRQSLGQGLEFLIYFQGNSAPDKSGLPSDRFSAERTGGSVSTLTIQRTQQEDSAVYLCASSLGIGELFFGEGSRLTVL.

The V gene is TRBV25-1, the J gene TRBJ2-3, with D perhaps matching TRBD2 (6 bases). In germline, CDR1 is MGHDK, CDR2 SYGVNS. The V end lost 3 bases, the J end lost 3 bases, and 13 bases lay between the germline ends. The CDR3 has 15 amino acids. Here the CDR3 DNA reads TGTGCCAGCAGTGAGGGCGGGAAGGGGACAGATACGCAGTATTTT. It codes for CASSEGGKGTDTQYF. Full variable domain (outside the CDR3, taken from reference TRBV25-1 and TRBJ2-3): EADIYQTPRYLVIGTGKKITLECSQTMGHDKMYWYQQDPGMELHLIHYSYGVNSTEKGDLSSESTVSRIRTEHFPLTLESARPSHTSQYLCASSEGGKGTDTQYFGPGTRLTVL.

V usage is TRBV29-1 and J usage is TRBJ2-5, with D possibly TRBD2 on 6 matching bases. V gave up 6 bases and J gave up 1 base, with 21 bases separating them. This CDR3 spans 16 amino acids. Looked up from germline, CDR1 is SQVTM and CDR2 is ANQGSEA. DNA for the CDR3: TGCAGCGTCCTCACCTTGGGAGCGGGTATCCAAGAGACCCAGTACTTC. This codes for CSVLTLGAGIQETQYF.

This clone was picked up a small number of times. The chain joins TRBV6-5 to TRBJ1-1; possible D gene TRBD1, 6 bases. With 7 bases removed from V and 4 bases from J, the gap between germline ends came to 16 bases. The CDR3 spans 14 residues. Germline values: CDR1 MNHEY, CDR2 SVGAGI. DNA for the CDR3: TGTGCCAGCATCTACAGGGTTGGGGGCACTGAAGCTTTCTTT. This codes for CASIYRVGGTEAFF.

This clone was seen a handful of times. The rearrangement uses TRBV6-5 and TRBJ1-1; tentatively, D is TRBD1 (5 bases). The ends were cut back, 6 bases at V and 1 base at J, with 12 bases in the middle. Germline V gives CDR1 MNHEY, CDR2 SVGAGI. The CDR3 sequence is 14 residues long. The CDR3 nucleotides read TGTGCCAGCAGGAAGACAGACGGGAACACTGAAGCTTTCTTT. Translation gives CASRKTDGNTEAFF.

The rearrangement joins TRBV18 to TRBJ2-7; 7 nucleotides line up with TRBD1. The trim removed 2 bases at V and 6 bases at J, leaving 7 bases unmatched. The germline V gene encodes CDR1 KGHSH and CDR2 LQKENI. The CDR3 spans 14 residues. The CDR3 sequence: CASSPVSQGSEQYF. CDR3 coding DNA: TGTGCCAGCTCACCAGTATCACAGGGGAGCGAGCAGTACTTC. Supplemented by reference TRBV18 and TRBJ2-7, the full variable domain reads NAGVMQNPRHLVRRRGQEARLRCSPMKGHSHVYWYRQLPEEGLKFMVYLQKENIIDESGMPKERFSAEFPKEGPSILRIQQVVRGDSAAYFCASSPVSQGSEQYFGPGTRLTVT.

The gene calls are TRBV4-2 and TRBJ1-4; D may be TRBD1 (5 bases). The length of the CDR3 is 17 residues. V gave up 2 bases and J gave up 3 bases, with 16 bases separating them. The germline CDR1 and CDR2 sequences are LGHNA and YNFKEQ. The CDR3 sequence is CASSQSPIRQSNEKLFF. CDR3 in DNA: TGTGCCAGCAGCCAATCTCCGATTAGACAGTCTAATGAAAAACTGTTTTTT.

V is TRBV10-3 and J is TRBJ2-7; D uncertain. Looked up from germline, CDR1 is ENHRY and CDR2 is SYGVKD. The germline V and J ends were trimmed by 0 bases and 3 bases, with 3 bases remaining between them. The CDR3 sequence is 12 residues long. The CDR3 loop is CAISESSYEQYF. In nucleotides, the CDR3 is TGTGCCATCAGTGAGTCGAGCTACGAGCAGTACTTC.

This chain links TRBV4-1 with TRBJ2-1; 9 bases agree with TRBD2. Germline loops: CDR1 MGHRA, CDR2 YSYEKL. V was pared by 4 bases and J by 8 bases, with 15 bases of the junction left unmatched. The CDR3 sequence is 17 residues long. In nucleotides, the CDR3 is TGCGCCAGCAGCCGCACGCTCTTCGGCGGGGGGGCCGATGAGCAGTTCTTC. It encodes CASSRTLFGGGADEQFF.

The chain carries TRBV5-4 and TRBJ2-7; 11 nucleotides line up with TRBD2. CDR3 size: 14 residues. Germline V CDR1 and CDR2: SGHNT, YYREEE (reference sequence). Trimming removed 4 bases from V and 6 bases from J; junction bases left unmatched: 6. The CDR3 loop reads CASSPGLAETEQYF. Here the CDR3 DNA reads TGTGCCAGCAGCCCGGGACTAGCGGAGACCGAGCAGTACTTC.

The gene calls are TRBV7-6 and TRBJ2-7; tentative D call: TRBD1 (5 bases). CDR3 size: 15 residues. The germline V and J ends were trimmed by 1 base and 5 bases, with 15 bases remaining between them. Germline-derived CDR1 and CDR2 are SGHVS and FNYEAQ. CDR3 protein: CASSLGLVGPDEQYF. CDR3 DNA: TGTGCCAGCAGCTTAGGGCTAGTGGGGCCGGACGAGCAGTACTTC.

The chain carries TRBV27 and TRBJ2-1; TRBD2 agrees at 11 bases. J was trimmed by 8 bases and V by 3 bases; bases with no gene match: 6. Germline V gives CDR1 MNHEY, CDR2 SMNVEV (reference sequence). The length of the CDR3 is 15 residues. The CDR3 is CASSFVAGGLDEQFF. CDR3 DNA sequence: TGTGCCAGCAGTTTTGTAGCGGGGGGGCTAGATGAGCAGTTCTTC.

The chain combines TRBV7-9 with TRBJ2-1, with 10 bases matching TRBD2. The germline V gene encodes CDR1 SEHNR and CDR2 FQNEAQ (reference sequence). CDR3 length: 16 residues. V dropped 5 bases and J dropped 5; count of bases not matched to a gene: 9. The CDR3 bases are TGTGCCAGCAGCCCCCGAGTAGCGGGGGGTCACAATGAGCAGTTCTTC. This encodes CASSPRVAGGHNEQFF. The entire variable domain, with the rest obtained from reference TRBV7-9 and TRBJ2-1, is as follows: DTGVSQNPRHKITKRGQNVTFRCDPISEHNRLYWYRQTLGQGPEFLTYFQNEAQLEKSRLLSDRFSAERPKGSFSTLEIQRTEQGDSAMYLCASSPRVAGGHNEQFFGPGTRLTVL.

V gene TRBV15 combines with J gene TRBJ2-7; 8 bases fit TRBD1. Germline V gene data show CDR1 as LNHNV and CDR2 as YYDKDF (reference sequence). V was pared by 3 bases and J by 0 bases, with 7 bases of the junction left unmatched. There are 16 residues in the CDR3. The CDR3 sequence: CATSRVRQGSSYEQYF. In DNA, the CDR3 is TGTGCCACCAGCAGGGTTCGACAGGGGAGCTCCTACGAGCAGTACTTC.

The chain couples TRBV25-1 to TRBJ1-2; D might be TRBD1 (5 bases). V shed 1 base and J shed 3 bases, with 9 bases lying between them. The CDR3 loop spans 14 amino acids. Germline loops: CDR1 MGHDK, CDR2 SYGVNS. CDR3 loop: CASSESARDYGYTF. CDR3 DNA sequence: TGTGCCAGCAGTGAATCGGCCAGGGACTATGGCTACACCTTC.

This clone was observed a handful of times. The V gene is TRBV4-3, the J gene TRBJ1-4; possible D gene TRBD1, 5 bases. CDR3 length equals 15 residues. Trimming cost V 3 bases and J 4 bases, with 12 bases left between them. CDR1 LGHNA and CDR2 YSLEER come from the germline V gene. The CDR3 is CASSQRQGFNEKLFF. The CDR3 nucleotides read TGCGCCAGCAGCCAGCGGCAGGGTTTTAATGAAAAACTGTTTTTT.

The chain has TRBV5-5 and TRBJ1-2, with D possibly matching TRBD1 (6 bases). The CDR3 consists of 15 residues. V lost 4 bases and J lost 7, with 20 bases in between. Germline V gene lookup returns CDR1 SGHKS and CDR2 YYEKEE (reference sequence). Here the CDR3 reads CASSREPPGRGGYTF. CDR3 DNA: TGTGCCAGCAGCAGGGAGCCGCCGGGCAGGGGTGGCTACACCTTC.

The chain couples TRBV5-6 to TRBJ1-6, with D tentatively TRBD1 (6 bases). The CDR3 length is 16 residues. V lost 0 bases to trimming and J lost 7 bases, with 14 bases between them. CDR1 and CDR2 from the germline V gene are SGHDT and YYEEEE. CDR3 nucleotides: TGTGCCAGCAGCTTGGCCTATTGGACAGAGAATTCACCCCTCCACTTT. Translating it yields CASSLAYWTENSPLHF. The full variable domain, its missing parts supplied by reference TRBV5-6 and TRBJ1-6, is DAGVTQSPTHLIKTRGQQVTLRCSPKSGHDTVSWYQQALGQGPQFIFQYYEEEERQRGNFPDRFSGHQFPNYSSELNVNALLLGDSALYLCASSLAYWTENSPLHFGNGTRLTVT.

This sequence joins TRBV5-4 and TRBJ2-5, with D tentatively TRBD2 (5 bases). Trimming took 3 bases from V and 10 from J, leaving 13 bases between them. The germline CDR1 and CDR2 sequences are SGHNT and YYREEE (reference sequence). CDR3 length equals 12 residues. The CDR3 region has the DNA TGTGCCAGCAGCTCACCGATAGGGAGCCAGTACTTC. This sequence encodes CASSSPIGSQYF.